Listed below are T cell receptor beta chains from one sample, sequenced in a study of cytomegalovirus exposure and HLA in healthy donors. The data were produced by immunoSEQ multiplex PCR, yet TCRdb's version contains in-frame clones alone and is incomplete. Of 100,000 to 140,000 clones listed, approximately 76% are singletons. The specimen sequenced was PBMCs. The receptor set was obtained from a young man in good health and CMV-seronegative. CDR3s include the opening cysteine and the closing phenylalanine or tryptophan. The order of the fields is J gene, V gene, CDR3 protein.

j_gene: TRBJ1-6; v_gene: TRBV15; CDR3aa: CATSEGQGASPLHF
j_gene: TRBJ2-7; v_gene: TRBV15; CDR3aa: CATSTEPSGSYEQYF
j_gene: TRBJ2-7; v_gene: TRBV7-3; CDR3aa: CASSSFGTGANEQYF
j_gene: TRBJ2-7; v_gene: TRBV13; CDR3aa: CASSYGVRDEQYF
j_gene: NA; v_gene: TRBV4-2; CDR3aa: CASSQEVSGTATYEQYF
j_gene: TRBJ1-6; v_gene: TRBV2; CDR3aa: CASSDLAGANSPLHF
j_gene: TRBJ1-4; v_gene: TRBV4-1; CDR3aa: CASSQNLAGTGSEKLFF
j_gene: TRBJ2-7; v_gene: TRBV10-1; CDR3aa: CASSLDNYEQYF
j_gene: TRBJ1-2; v_gene: TRBV25-1; CDR3aa: CASDRGDGYTF
j_gene: TRBJ1-2; v_gene: TRBV4-3; CDR3aa: CASSASQGSNYGYTF
j_gene: TRBJ1-1; v_gene: TRBV11-2; CDR3aa: CASSTRDRGGTEAFF
j_gene: TRBJ1-2; v_gene: TRBV29-1; CDR3aa: CSVRTGGNYGYTF
j_gene: TRBJ1-4; v_gene: TRBV2; CDR3aa: CASSERGQANEKLFF
j_gene: TRBJ1-2; v_gene: TRBV4-3; CDR3aa: CASSPGFRRANYGYTF
j_gene: TRBJ2-2; v_gene: TRBV7-2; CDR3aa: CASRIWATNTGELFF
j_gene: TRBJ2-7; v_gene: TRBV5-4; CDR3aa: CASSLAQGAYEQYF
j_gene: TRBJ1-1; v_gene: TRBV19; CDR3aa: CASSTGEWHTEAFF
j_gene: TRBJ2-5; v_gene: TRBV7-7; CDR3aa: CASSLGRRVETQYF
j_gene: TRBJ2-1; v_gene: TRBV4-3; CDR3aa: CASSQEIRDEQFF
j_gene: TRBJ2-2; v_gene: TRBV4-2; CDR3aa: CASSQDGRGGGSGELFF
j_gene: TRBJ2-1; v_gene: TRBV6-4; CDR3aa: CASSGTGASNEQFF
j_gene: TRBJ1-3; v_gene: TRBV18; CDR3aa: CASSPLPRGSGGNTIYF
j_gene: TRBJ2-1; v_gene: TRBV18; CDR3aa: CASSPGLGGANEQFF
j_gene: TRBJ2-3; v_gene: TRBV4-3; CDR3aa: CASSQGPRPGTDTQYF
j_gene: TRBJ1-1; v_gene: TRBV29-1; CDR3aa: CSVERDSLGEAFF
j_gene: TRBJ2-7; v_gene: TRBV7-6; CDR3aa: CASSPRDSGLREQYF
j_gene: TRBJ1-1; v_gene: TRBV7-9; CDR3aa: CASSIGTGGVELNTEAFF
j_gene: TRBJ1-4; v_gene: TRBV7-9; CDR3aa: CSSSSGQGSLFF
j_gene: TRBJ1-2; v_gene: TRBV7-9; CDR3aa: CASSLISVTGKEGYTF
j_gene: TRBJ2-1; v_gene: TRBV5-1; CDR3aa: CASSGDRGGAGSYNEQFF
j_gene: TRBJ1-4; v_gene: TRBV19; CDR3aa: CASSIGLTIPATNEKLFF
j_gene: TRBJ2-7; v_gene: TRBV5-1; CDR3aa: CASSREGQGSYEQYF
j_gene: TRBJ2-5; v_gene: TRBV6-1; CDR3aa: CASSETGEGSQYF
j_gene: TRBJ2-3; v_gene: TRBV6-5; CDR3aa: CASSPRDRGPDTQYF
j_gene: TRBJ2-3; v_gene: TRBV2; CDR3aa: CASSGQGGSTDTQYF
j_gene: TRBJ2-3; v_gene: TRBV6-4; CDR3aa: CASSDSQGADTQYF
j_gene: TRBJ2-7; v_gene: TRBV4-2; CDR3aa: CASSQALLAGGELDEQYF
j_gene: TRBJ1-1; v_gene: TRBV18; CDR3aa: CASSTRGETTEAFF
j_gene: TRBJ2-5; v_gene: TRBV29-1; CDR3aa: CSVEDRRTREGQYF
j_gene: TRBJ1-4; v_gene: TRBV6-5; CDR3aa: CASSYSQVDEKLFF
j_gene: TRBJ2-1; v_gene: TRBV7-9; CDR3aa: CASSSLGEQFF
j_gene: TRBJ1-6; v_gene: TRBV5-1; CDR3aa: CASKEEGVGSPLHF
j_gene: TRBJ2-3; v_gene: TRBV15; CDR3aa: CATSREGGGATQYF